This entry concerns a single T cell receptor (beta chain). Other DNA sequences in this specimen translate into the identical CDR3. Here immunoSEQ multiplex PCR was the method, and the copy in TCRdb shows in-frame clones only, minus some. This sample yields 210,000 or so clones, of which around 84% are seen a single time; less than 20% belongs to the top ten. This sample was included in a study of blood T cell repertoires in COVID-19. Across the whole study: Italy, Spain and the United States were the sources of the convalescent and acute COVID-19 samples. PBMCs, B-cell-depleted T cells, or T cells were the source of the cDNA or gDNA that made up the material.

Germline CDR1 and CDR2: SGHAT and FQNNGV. Trimming stripped 6 bases from V and 2 bases from J, with 10 bases between. CDR3 size: 13 residues. The sequence was obtained from a human donor in a cohort sampled during active COVID-19. V gene TRBV11-2 combines with J gene TRBJ1-1; tentative D call: TRBD1 (5 bases). Sequenced input: peripheral blood. CDR3 protein: CASSFQGNTEAFF. The DNA for the CDR3 is TGTGCCAGCAGTTTTCAGGGAAACACTGAAGCTTTCTTT.